The source of this T cell receptor beta chain is a study of shared clonotypes between healthy human individuals. Looking at the study overall: Each donor's CD8 memory used one plate, CD8 naive two, each CD4 subset three.

The table came from immunoSEQ multiplex PCR; TCRdb's copy has only in-frame clones and leaves some out. Among a few million clones listed, over 85% were seen once. Study findings and constraints: Several donors shared approximately 5% of their naive CD4 clonotypes.

To note about this clone: Its antigen is not known.

The receptor's source is a young man in good health. The specimen was naive CD4+ T cells sorted from blood. Sample subset: CD45RA+ positively selected.

The CDR3 is CASSFFTGPFSGANVLTF. The DNA for the CDR3 is TGTGCCAGCAGCTTTTTCACCGGACCTTTTTCTGGGGCCAACGTCCTGACTTTC. The V and J genes are TRBV5-6 and TRBJ2-6; D call uncertain. The V gene's germline CDR1 is SGHDT and CDR2 YYEEEE. V lost 2 bases, J lost 1 base, and 16 bases lay in between. The CDR3 runs 18 residues.